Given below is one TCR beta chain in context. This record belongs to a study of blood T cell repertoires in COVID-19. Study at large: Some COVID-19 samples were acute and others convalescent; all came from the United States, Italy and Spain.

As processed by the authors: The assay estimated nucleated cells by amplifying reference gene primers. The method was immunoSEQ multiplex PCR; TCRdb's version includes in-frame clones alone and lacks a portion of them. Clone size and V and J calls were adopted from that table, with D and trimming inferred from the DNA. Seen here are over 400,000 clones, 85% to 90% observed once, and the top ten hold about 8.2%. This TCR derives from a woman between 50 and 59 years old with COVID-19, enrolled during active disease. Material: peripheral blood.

CDR3 DNA: TGTGCCAGCAGTCCCTACTACGAGCAGTACTTC. Amino acid sequence: CASSPYYEQYF. The chain links TRBV28 to TRBJ2-7; D uncertain. The V end was cut by 5 bases, the J end by 3 bases, with 5 bases between. Germline lookup yields CDR1 MDHEN and CDR2 SYDVKM. The CDR3 covers 11 residues.